Listed below are T cell receptor beta chains from one sample, sequenced in a study of spatial heterogeneity in lung cancer. In TCRdb, the 5' RACE reads were re-called with MiXCR into one record per CDR3 protein. Of about 8,100 distinct CDR3 sequences in the sample, around 5.4% are singletons; the top ten hold less than 25%. Material: lung tumor tissue, obtained at surgery. These receptors were collected from a male donor with early-stage non-small cell lung cancer. Each CDR3 is given without its conserved first and last residue. The listing skips clone size in some rows; elsewhere it reads once, few, many or a size class.

J gene,V gene,clone size,CDR3 protein
TRBJ1-2,TRBV6-6,many,ASSYSLPVTGGGGYT
TRBJ1-5,TRBV16,many,ASSQLLDRENQPQH
TRBJ1-5,TRBV20-1,medium-sized,SAGLDNQPQH
TRBJ2-7,TRBV28,NA,ASRTSGPFYEQY
TRBJ1-3,TRBV21-1,many,ASSKVGTGNTIY
TRBJ2-5,TRBV7-9,many,ASSLARDLQETQY
TRBJ2-7,TRBV6-2/TRBV6-3,large,ASSYHGGSYEQY
TRBJ2-1,TRBV5-1,many,ASSPQGQHNEQF
TRBJ2-1,TRBV11-2,few,ASRRRGTSGIGGDSYNEQF
TRBJ2-7,TRBV9,many,ASSVGLAPGLTYEQY
TRBJ2-4,TRBV29-1,few,SGQGAAKNIQY
TRBJ1-6,TRBV20-1,many,SASVPAVAVSPLH
TRBJ2-7,TRBV27,NA,ASSYYGTGNYEQY
TRBJ2-2,TRBV18,many,ASSPLATDTGELF
TRBJ2-1,TRBV7-2,medium-sized,ASSLGAVEQF
TRBJ2-7,TRBV20-1,few,SARVPAGGYEQY
TRBJ2-7,TRBV2,NA,ASTGGTSYEQY
TRBJ2-3,TRBV7-3,many,ASSPRITDTQY
TRBJ2-7,TRBV6-1,many,ANGSPHSYEQY
TRBJ2-5,TRBV7-8,many,ASSLDSGRAFVQETQY
TRBJ2-2,TRBV7-2,many,ASSPPGGGRELF
TRBJ2-7,TRBV7-2,many,ASSPTFGAGGYEQY
TRBJ2-3,TRBV28,medium-sized,ASTGLADTDTQY
TRBJ2-2,TRBV5-6,many,ASSYEMRRAGELF
TRBJ1-4,TRBV20-1,NA,SASEVGTGDEKLF
TRBJ1-6,TRBV11-2,NA,ASSLAGPYNSPLH
TRBJ2-5,TRBV10-2,NA,ATGLSQETQY
TRBJ1-1,TRBV11-2,many,ASSSSNVEGAF
TRBJ1-2,TRBV13,many,ASSLIRGAANYGYT
TRBJ2-7,TRBV11-2,many,ASSLVSAGLTYEQY
TRBJ2-2,TRBV19,NA,ASTSTSGSHTGELF
TRBJ2-2,TRBV5-4,medium-sized,ASSSTSVGELF
TRBJ2-7,TRBV5-5,many,ASSLDPAREQY
TRBJ1-5,TRBV20-1,many,SALALLGDQPQH
TRBJ2-7,TRBV20-1,many,SAPRLAGAKEQY
TRBJ2-3,TRBV5-4,many,ASSLDSLSTDTQY
TRBJ1-1,TRBV5-1,many,ASSFRASKNTEAF
TRBJ2-3,TRBV9,large,ASSVAGRGSTDTQY
TRBJ2-7,TRBV29-1,medium-sized,SVGTSSYEQY